Listed below are T cell receptor beta chains from one sample, sequenced in a study of T cells after yellow fever vaccination. From the 5' RACE reads, TCRdb called clonotypes with MiXCR, one entry per CDR3 protein. The table shows 300,000 to 400,000 distinct CDR3 sequences, with roughly 8.3% occurring only once. The sequences come from PBMCs, collected more than 40 days after the first yellow fever vaccination. Every receptor here comes from a man between 18 and 29 years old who received the YFV17D yellow fever vaccine. The CDR3 runs from the conserved cysteine through the conserved F or W. Each record gives: CDR3 length, V gene, CDR3 protein.

CDR3 length: 15
V gene: TRBV4-3
CDR3 protein: CASSHAGQPLTEAFF

CDR3 length: 17
V gene: TRBV28
CDR3 protein: CASSLTRDRGFTDTQYF

CDR3 length: 12
V gene: TRBV4-1
CDR3 protein: CASSRVGGEQYF

CDR3 length: 15
V gene: TRBV6-2/TRBV6-3
CDR3 protein: CASSTRQGALEEQYF

CDR3 length: 13
V gene: TRBV7-8
CDR3 protein: CASSFSGGSEQFF

CDR3 length: 11
V gene: TRBV12-3/TRBV12-4
CDR3 protein: CASSLIGGYTF

CDR3 length: 13
V gene: TRBV9
CDR3 protein: CASSVGAQETQYF

CDR3 length: 17
V gene: TRBV5-1
CDR3 protein: CASSLVRSGGAGNEQFF

CDR3 length: 13
V gene: TRBV29-1
CDR3 protein: CSVEDVRGSEQYF

CDR3 length: 14
V gene: TRBV20-1
CDR3 protein: CSARKTGANTEAFF

CDR3 length: 15
V gene: TRBV9
CDR3 protein: CASSVGGGGNTEAFF

CDR3 length: 14
V gene: TRBV5-1
CDR3 protein: CASSLEPVGYGYTF

CDR3 length: 14
V gene: TRBV11-2
CDR3 protein: CASSHPKGKNIQYF

CDR3 length: 13
V gene: TRBV5-4
CDR3 protein: CASRRDSLNEQFF

CDR3 length: 15
V gene: TRBV5-1
CDR3 protein: CASSLGGQGGEKLFF

CDR3 length: 16
V gene: TRBV12-3/TRBV12-4
CDR3 protein: CASSTTGDATNEKLFF

CDR3 length: 15
V gene: TRBV6-1
CDR3 protein: CASRTGTGSPYEQYF

CDR3 length: 12
V gene: TRBV3-1
CDR3 protein: CASSQESPPQYF

CDR3 length: 14
V gene: TRBV20-1
CDR3 protein: CSARDLGGLDTQYF

CDR3 length: 13
V gene: TRBV6-6
CDR3 protein: CASSPRGNYGYTF

CDR3 length: 11
V gene: TRBV29-1
CDR3 protein: CSAAGQVGYTF

CDR3 length: 12
V gene: TRBV7-9
CDR3 protein: CATSRVPEGAFF

CDR3 length: 11
V gene: TRBV7-9
CDR3 protein: CASRLKETQYF

CDR3 length: 15
V gene: TRBV12-3/TRBV12-4
CDR3 protein: CASSQFGTRGEKLFF

CDR3 length: 15
V gene: TRBV6-4
CDR3 protein: CASSEGSGGTDTQYF

CDR3 length: 13
V gene: TRBV7-9
CDR3 protein: CASSSAGWNEQFF

CDR3 length: 16
V gene: TRBV5-1
CDR3 protein: CASSLGPTGGVYEQYF

CDR3 length: 15
V gene: TRBV5-1
CDR3 protein: CASSSMTGGREKLFF

CDR3 length: 14
V gene: TRBV24-1
CDR3 protein: CATSDPGTGDEQFF

CDR3 length: 14
V gene: TRBV4-1
CDR3 protein: CASSQLTGNTEAFF

CDR3 length: 14
V gene: TRBV12-3/TRBV12-4
CDR3 protein: CASSFGGGDQPQHF

CDR3 length: 14
V gene: TRBV5-4
CDR3 protein: CASSTGDRVETQYF

CDR3 length: 12
V gene: TRBV11-2
CDR3 protein: CASSPQADTQYF

CDR3 length: 15
V gene: TRBV11-2
CDR3 protein: CASTGVYANTGELFF

CDR3 length: 13
V gene: TRBV20-1
CDR3 protein: CRATGGSTDTQYF

CDR3 length: 15
V gene: TRBV7-6
CDR3 protein: CASSAGTGPNYGYTF

CDR3 length: 16
V gene: TRBV14
CDR3 protein: CASSQEIQRRGTEAFF

CDR3 length: 17
V gene: TRBV30
CDR3 protein: CAWSAELPGLFTGELFF

CDR3 length: 15
V gene: TRBV7-9
CDR3 protein: CASSPLASSYNEQFF

CDR3 length: 13
V gene: TRBV20-1
CDR3 protein: CSARASGGETQYF

CDR3 length: 17
V gene: TRBV5-5
CDR3 protein: CASSLSVMGRDKLGYTF

CDR3 length: 14
V gene: TRBV7-2
CDR3 protein: CASSPVKRQETQYF

CDR3 length: 14
V gene: TRBV4-1
CDR3 protein: CASSHYEARNEQFF

CDR3 length: 16
V gene: TRBV24-1
CDR3 protein: CATSDSSGGLTDTQYF

CDR3 length: 14
V gene: TRBV19
CDR3 protein: CASNAGGRNQPQHF

CDR3 length: 15
V gene: TRBV4-1
CDR3 protein: CASSPFPTLETEAFF

CDR3 length: 15
V gene: TRBV4-1
CDR3 protein: CASSPSPVIYNEQFF

CDR3 length: 15
V gene: TRBV7-2
CDR3 protein: CASSLTYHRADTQYF

CDR3 length: 13
V gene: TRBV29-1
CDR3 protein: CSVETGTNYGYTF

CDR3 length: 14
V gene: TRBV4-1
CDR3 protein: CASSQLGRSYEQYF

CDR3 length: 15
V gene: TRBV10-3
CDR3 protein: CAISLTSGPSYEQYF